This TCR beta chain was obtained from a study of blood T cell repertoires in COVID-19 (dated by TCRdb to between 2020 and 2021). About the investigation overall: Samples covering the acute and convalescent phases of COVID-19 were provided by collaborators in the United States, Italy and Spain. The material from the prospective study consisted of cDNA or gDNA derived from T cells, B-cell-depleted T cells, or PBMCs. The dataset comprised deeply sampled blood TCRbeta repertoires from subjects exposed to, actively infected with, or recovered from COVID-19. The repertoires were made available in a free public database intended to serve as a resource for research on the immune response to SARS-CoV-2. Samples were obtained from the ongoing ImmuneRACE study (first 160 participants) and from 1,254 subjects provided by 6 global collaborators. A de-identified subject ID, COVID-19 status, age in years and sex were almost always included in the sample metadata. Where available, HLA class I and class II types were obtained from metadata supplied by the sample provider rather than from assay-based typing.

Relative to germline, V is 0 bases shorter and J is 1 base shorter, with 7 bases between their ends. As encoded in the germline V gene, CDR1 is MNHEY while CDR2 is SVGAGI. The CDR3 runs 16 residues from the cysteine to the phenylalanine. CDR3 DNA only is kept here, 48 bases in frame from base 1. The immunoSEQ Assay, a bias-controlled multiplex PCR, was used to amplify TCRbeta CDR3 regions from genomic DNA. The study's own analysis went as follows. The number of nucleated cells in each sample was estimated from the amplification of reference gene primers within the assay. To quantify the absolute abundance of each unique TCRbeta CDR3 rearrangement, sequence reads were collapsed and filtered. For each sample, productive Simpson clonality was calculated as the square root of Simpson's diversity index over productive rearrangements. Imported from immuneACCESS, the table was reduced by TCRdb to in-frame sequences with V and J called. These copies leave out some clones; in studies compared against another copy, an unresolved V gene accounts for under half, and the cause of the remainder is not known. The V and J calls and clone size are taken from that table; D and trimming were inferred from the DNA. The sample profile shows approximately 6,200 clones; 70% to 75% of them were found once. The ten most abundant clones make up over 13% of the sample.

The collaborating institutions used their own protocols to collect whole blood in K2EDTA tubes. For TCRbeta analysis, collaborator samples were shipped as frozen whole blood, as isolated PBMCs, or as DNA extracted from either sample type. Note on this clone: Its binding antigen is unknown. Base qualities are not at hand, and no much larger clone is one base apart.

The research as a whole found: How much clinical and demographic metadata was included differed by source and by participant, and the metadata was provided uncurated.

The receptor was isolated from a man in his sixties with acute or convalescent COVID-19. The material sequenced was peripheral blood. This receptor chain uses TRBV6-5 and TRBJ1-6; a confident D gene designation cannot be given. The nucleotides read TGTGCCAGCAGTTACTCTAAGAGGTCCTATAATTCACCCCTCCACTTT. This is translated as CASSYSKRSYNSPLHF.